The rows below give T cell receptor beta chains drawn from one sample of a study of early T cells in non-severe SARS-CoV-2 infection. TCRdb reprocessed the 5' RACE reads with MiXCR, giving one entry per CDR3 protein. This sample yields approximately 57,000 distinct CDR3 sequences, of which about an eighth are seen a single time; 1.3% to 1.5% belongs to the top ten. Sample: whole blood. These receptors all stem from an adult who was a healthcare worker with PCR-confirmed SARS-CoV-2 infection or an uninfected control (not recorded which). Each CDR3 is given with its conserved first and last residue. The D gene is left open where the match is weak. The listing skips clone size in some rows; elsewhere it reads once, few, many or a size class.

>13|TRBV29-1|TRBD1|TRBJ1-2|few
CSVEMGQGYGYTF
TGCAGCGTTGAAATGGGACAGGGTTATGGCTACACCTTC
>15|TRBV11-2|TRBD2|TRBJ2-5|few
CASSLVGSGVQTQYF
TGTGCCAGCAGCTTAGTTGGTAGCGGGGTTCAGACCCAGTACTTC
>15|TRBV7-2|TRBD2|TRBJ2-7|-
CASSSLAGVSYEQYF
TGTGCCAGCAGCTCTCTAGCGGGGGTATCCTACGAGCAGTACTTC
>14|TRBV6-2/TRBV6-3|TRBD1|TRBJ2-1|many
CASSLRGPRNEQFF
TGTGCCAGCAGTTTGAGGGGGCCTAGAAATGAGCAGTTCTTC
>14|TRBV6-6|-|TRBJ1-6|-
CASSYTTGNSPLHF
TGTGCCAGCAGTTACACCACAGGGAATTCACCCCTCCACTTT
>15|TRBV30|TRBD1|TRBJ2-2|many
CAWRPGTANTGELFF
TGTGCCTGGAGACCCGGGACAGCGAACACCGGGGAGCTGTTTTTT
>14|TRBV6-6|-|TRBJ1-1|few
CASSYAGGNTEAFF
TGTGCCAGCAGTTACGCGGGGGGAAACACTGAAGCTTTCTTT
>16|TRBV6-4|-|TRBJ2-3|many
CASSPSVFGRADTQYF
TGTGCCAGCAGTCCGTCAGTGTTCGGTAGGGCAGATACGCAGTATTTT
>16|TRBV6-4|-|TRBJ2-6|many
CASSDSTSSGANVLTF
TGTGCCAGCAGTGACTCGACTAGCTCTGGGGCCAACGTCCTGACTTTC
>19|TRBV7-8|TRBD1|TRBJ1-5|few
CASSTSGTVPDIGNQPQHF
TGTGCCAGCAGCACGTCCGGGACAGTGCCTGATATTGGCAATCAGCCCCAGCATTTT
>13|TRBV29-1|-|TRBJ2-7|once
CSAIDTSSYEQYF
TGCAGCGCGATTGATACAAGCTCCTACGAGCAGTACTTC
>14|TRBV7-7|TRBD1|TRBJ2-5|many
CASSRLTGKETQYF
TGTGCTAGCAGCCGTCTGACAGGGAAAGAGACCCAGTACTTC
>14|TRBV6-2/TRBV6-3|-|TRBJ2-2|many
CASSFNGRTGELFF
TGTGCCAGCAGTTTCAACGGTCGGACCGGGGAGCTGTTTTTT
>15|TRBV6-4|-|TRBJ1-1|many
CASSLDGTPGEEAFF
TGTGCCAGCAGTCTGGATGGCACCCCTGGGGAAGAAGCTTTCTTT
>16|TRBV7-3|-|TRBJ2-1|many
CASSSGTGAPYNEQFF
TGTGCCAGCAGCTCGGGAACGGGGGCACCCTACAATGAGCAGTTCTTC
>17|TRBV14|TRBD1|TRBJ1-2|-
CASSQVGTGRANYGYTF
TGTGCCAGCAGCCAAGTGGGGACAGGGAGAGCTAACTATGGCTACACCTTC
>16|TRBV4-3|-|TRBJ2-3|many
CASSQEGAGVGDTQYF
TGCGCCAGCAGCCAAGAGGGGGCGGGGGTTGGAGATACGCAGTATTTT
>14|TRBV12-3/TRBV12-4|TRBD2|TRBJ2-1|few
CASRRAGGDNEQFF
TGTGCCAGCAGAAGAGCGGGGGGAGACAATGAGCAGTTCTTC
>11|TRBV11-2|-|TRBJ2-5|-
CASSLKETQYF
TGTGCCAGCAGCTTAAAAGAGACCCAGTACTTC
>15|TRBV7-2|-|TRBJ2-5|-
CASSPRWQTQETQYF
TGTGCCAGCAGCCCCAGGTGGCAGACCCAAGAGACCCAGTACTTC
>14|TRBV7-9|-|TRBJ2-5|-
CASSLSGSAETQYF
TGTGCCAGCAGCTTATCTGGGTCGGCGGAGACCCAGTACTTC
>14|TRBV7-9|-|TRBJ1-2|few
CASSPTGPPYGYTF
TGTGCCAGCAGCCCCACAGGGCCTCCCTATGGCTACACCTTC
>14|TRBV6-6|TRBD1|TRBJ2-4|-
CASSTTGGGQKGYF
TGTGCCAGCAGTACGACAGGGGGCGGCCAAAAGGGATACTTC
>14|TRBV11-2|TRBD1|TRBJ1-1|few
CASSHDRANTEAFF
TGTGCCAGCAGCCACGACAGGGCGAACACTGAAGCTTTCTTT
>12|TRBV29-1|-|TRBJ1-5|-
CSVGGANQPQHF
TGCAGCGTTGGAGGTGCAAATCAGCCCCAGCATTTT
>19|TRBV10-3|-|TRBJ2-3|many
CAISESIVSKGYDADTQYF
TGTGCCATCAGTGAGTCGATCGTGTCAAAAGGCTACGACGCAGATACGCAGTATTTT
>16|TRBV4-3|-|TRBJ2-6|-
CASSQVRVSGANVLTF
TGCGCCAGCAGCCAAGTACGGGTCTCTGGGGCCAACGTCCTGACTTTC
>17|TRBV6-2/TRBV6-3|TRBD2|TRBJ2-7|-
CASSFGLAGYLNYEQYF
TGTGCCAGCAGCTTCGGACTAGCGGGGTATCTGAACTACGAGCAGTACTTC
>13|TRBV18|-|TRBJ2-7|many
CASSPRGSYEQYF
TGTGCCAGCTCACCCAGGGGTTCCTACGAGCAGTACTTC
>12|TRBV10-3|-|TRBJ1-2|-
CAISTGQYGYTF
TGTGCCATCAGTACGGGGCAATATGGCTACACCTTC
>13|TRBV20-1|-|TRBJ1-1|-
CSARAVVNTEAFF
TGCAGTGCTAGAGCAGTCGTGAACACTGAAGCTTTCTTT
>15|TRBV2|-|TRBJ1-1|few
CASSGVAGVYTEAFF
TGTGCCAGCAGTGGAGTGGCGGGGGTTTACACTGAAGCTTTCTTT
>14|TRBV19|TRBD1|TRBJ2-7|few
CASSIEGARREQYF
TGTGCCAGTAGTATCGAGGGGGCCAGGCGCGAGCAGTACTTC
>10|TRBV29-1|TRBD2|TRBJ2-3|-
CSVGGDTQYF
TGCAGCGTCGGGGGGGATACGCAGTATTTT
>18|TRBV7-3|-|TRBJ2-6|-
CASSLLAGAASGANVLTF
TGTGCCAGCAGCTTATTGGCGGGGGCCGCCTCTGGGGCCAACGTCCTGACTTTC
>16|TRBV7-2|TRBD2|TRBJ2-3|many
CASSLWRGVSTDTQYF
TGTGCCAGCAGCTTATGGCGGGGGGTTAGCACAGATACGCAGTATTTT
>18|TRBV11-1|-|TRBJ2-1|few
CASSFESGAASSYNEQFF
TGTGCCAGCAGCTTTGAGTCTGGGGCGGCCAGCTCCTACAATGAGCAGTTCTTC
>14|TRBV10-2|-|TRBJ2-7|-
CASNLVGRGDEQYF
TGCGCCAGCAACCTTGTGGGGCGCGGGGACGAGCAGTACTTC
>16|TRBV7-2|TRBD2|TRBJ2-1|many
CASSLGAGLAGNEQFF
TGTGCCAGCAGCTTAGGGGCGGGGCTAGCGGGCAATGAGCAGTTCTTC
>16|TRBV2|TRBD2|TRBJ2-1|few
CASSRTGGGVYNEQFF
TGTGCCAGCAGTCGGACTGGCGGGGGGGTTTACAATGAGCAGTTCTTC
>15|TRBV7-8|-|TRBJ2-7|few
CASSPDPGVVYEQYF
TGTGCCAGCAGCCCGGATCCCGGGGTCGTGTACGAGCAGTACTTC
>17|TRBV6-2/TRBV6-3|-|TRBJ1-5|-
CASSYRQGADSNQPQHF
TGTGCCAGCAGTTACCGCCAGGGCGCGGATAGCAATCAGCCCCAGCATTTT
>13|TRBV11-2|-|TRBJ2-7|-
CASSLAPGDEQYF
TGTGCCAGCAGCTTAGCCCCCGGAGACGAGCAGTACTTC
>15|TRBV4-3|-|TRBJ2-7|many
CASSQVPGPSYEQYF
TGCGCCAGCAGCCAAGTCCCAGGGCCCTCCTACGAGCAGTACTTC
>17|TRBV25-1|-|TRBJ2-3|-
CASSAGIGGVRSDTQYF
TGTGCCAGCAGTGCTGGGATAGGAGGGGTCCGGTCAGATACGCAGTATTTT
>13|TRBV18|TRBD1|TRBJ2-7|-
CASSPTGGYEQYF
TGTGCCAGCTCACCAACAGGGGGCTACGAGCAGTACTTC
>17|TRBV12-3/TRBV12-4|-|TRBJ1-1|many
CASSLIFWAGKNTEAFF
TGTGCCAGCAGTTTAATTTTCTGGGCAGGGAAAAACACTGAAGCTTTCTTT
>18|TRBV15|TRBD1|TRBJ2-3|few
CATSRDPTGGEDTDTQYF
TGTGCCACCAGCAGAGACCCCACAGGGGGCGAGGACACAGATACGCAGTATTTT
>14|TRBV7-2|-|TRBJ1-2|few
CASSFGGSGYGYTF
TGTGCCAGCAGCTTTGGCGGATCAGGCTATGGCTACACCTTC
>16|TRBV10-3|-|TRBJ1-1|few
CAISKGQPNMNTEAFF
TGTGCCATCAGTAAAGGACAGCCAAATATGAACACTGAAGCTTTCTTT
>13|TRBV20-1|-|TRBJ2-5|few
CSARPTGQETQYF
TGCAGTGCTAGGCCAACGGGACAAGAGACCCAGTACTTC
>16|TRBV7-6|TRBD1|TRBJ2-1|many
CASSLAFGQGGLGQFF
TGTGCCAGCAGCTTAGCCTTTGGACAGGGGGGCCTAGGGCAGTTCTTC
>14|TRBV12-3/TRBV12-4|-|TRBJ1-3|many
CASSGGLTGNTIYF
TGTGCCAGCAGCGGAGGGTTAACGGGAAACACCATATATTTT
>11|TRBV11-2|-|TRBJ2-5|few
CASEMGETQYF
TGTGCCAGCGAGATGGGCGAGACCCAGTACTTC
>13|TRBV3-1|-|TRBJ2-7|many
CASSPTDRYEQYF
TGTGCCAGCAGCCCAACGGACAGATACGAGCAGTACTTC